These 30 T cell receptor beta chains came from one sample sequenced in a study of T cell changes during pregnancy in multiple sclerosis. Data came from immunoSEQ multiplex PCR; TCRdb stores just in-frame clones and leaves some out. The data show tens of thousands of clones, about 92% seen once. This specimen was CD4+ T cells from peripheral blood mononuclear cells, taken in the second trimester of pregnancy. These receptors originate from a female donor in good health, enrolled as a control in a pregnancy study.

The chain is built from TRBV28 and TRBJ1-1; perhaps TRBD1 as D (6 bases). V was cut by 5 bases and J by 10 bases, with 20 bases left in between. Germline V gene lookup returns CDR1 MDHEN and CDR2 SYDVKM. The CDR3 is 14 amino acids. As DNA, the CDR3 is TGTGCCAGCAGTCCGGACAGTTCCCTTAAGGGAGCTTTCTTT. Amino acid sequence: CASSPDSSLKGAFF.

The chain has TRBV9 and TRBJ2-1, with 7 positions matching TRBD1. The CDR3 spans 17 residues. The germline V gene encodes CDR1 SGDLS and CDR2 YYNGEE. V dropped 0 bases and J dropped 10; count of bases not matched to a gene: 16. CDR3 nucleotides: TGTGCCAGCAGCGTAGCTACAGGACAGGATAATCACCCGGAGCAGTTCTTC. This encodes CASSVATGQDNHPEQFF.

The chain combines TRBV7-2 with TRBJ2-1; 7 positions agree with TRBD2. Germline V gene sequence: CDR1 SGHTA, CDR2 FQGNSA. CDR3 length: 16 residues. The V and J ends lost 1 base and 2 bases, in that order; junction bases with no gene match: 5. The CDR3 DNA follows: TGTGCCAGCAGCTTAGGGTGGCGGGGGACCTACAATGAGCAGTTCTTC. Residues: CASSLGWRGTYNEQFF.

CDR3 loop: CASGGEGRTGELFF. CDR3 coding DNA: TGTGCCAGCGGGGGGGAAGGTCGAACCGGGGAGCTGTTTTTT. The gene calls are TRBV5-4 and TRBJ2-2; TRBD2 matches 7 bases. Trimming removed 7 bases from V and 5 bases from J; junction bases left unmatched: 8. Germline V gene data show CDR1 as SGHNT and CDR2 as YYREEE (reference sequence). The CDR3 is 14 amino acids.

This chain joins TRBV5-1 and TRBJ1-1, with D tentatively TRBD1 (6 bases). CDR3 length equals 14 residues. Germline values: CDR1 SGHRS, CDR2 YFSETQ. The V end was cut by 3 bases, the J end by 11 bases, with 20 bases between. For the CDR3, the DNA is TGCGCCAGCAGCTCGACCATACAGGGAAATGAGGCTTTCTTT. Translated: CASSSTIQGNEAFF.

This clone has only a few counts. The chain uses TRBV6-1 and TRBJ1-6, with D perhaps matching TRBD1 (5 bases). Deletions cut 8 bases from V and 9 bases from J, with 11 bases between. Germline CDR1 is MNHNS and CDR2 is SASEGT. The CDR3 totals 12 residues. CDR3 region: CASDRLASPLHF. The DNA of the CDR3 is TGTGCCAGCGACAGATTAGCTTCACCCCTCCACTTT.

The chain uses TRBV30 and TRBJ1-2; D is perhaps TRBD1 (6 bases). This CDR3 has 15 residues. The germline V and J ends were trimmed by 2 bases and 2 bases, with 15 bases remaining between them. The V gene's germline CDR1 is GTSNPN and CDR2 SVGIG (reference sequence). CDR3 coding DNA: TGTGCCTGGAGTCGAACGGGGGGGGCGAACTATGGCTACACCTTC. Protein product: CAWSRTGGANYGYTF.

V usage is TRBV28 and J usage is TRBJ2-1; tentatively, D is TRBD1 (6 bases). The V and J ends lost 5 bases and 4 bases respectively, with 12 bases between them. The CDR3 sequence is 14 residues long. CDR1 MDHEN and CDR2 SYDVKM come from the germline V gene. CDR3 residues: CASSGAGVYNEQFF. The CDR3 coding sequence is TGTGCCAGCAGTGGGGCAGGGGTTTACAATGAGCAGTTCTTC.

The rearrangement links TRBV19 to TRBJ1-5, with D perhaps matching TRBD1 (5 bases). In germline, CDR1 is LNHDA, CDR2 SQIVND (reference sequence). The V and J ends lost 6 bases and 4 bases respectively, with 13 bases between them. The CDR3 is 14 amino acids. DNA of the CDR3: TGTGCCAGTAGCCCCGGGGGGGGGAATCAGCCCCAGCATTTT. Translated: CASSPGGGNQPQHF.

The chain links TRBV28 to TRBJ2-3, with TRBD2 matching over 10 bases. Germline values: CDR1 MDHEN, CDR2 SYDVKM. The CDR3 is 15 residues long. V gave up 3 bases and J gave up 4 bases; unmatched junction bases: 4. Here the CDR3 DNA reads TGTGCCAGCAGTTTCGGACTAGCGGATTCAGATACGCAGTATTTT. This encodes CASSFGLADSDTQYF.

V and J are TRBV5-1 and TRBJ1-6, with 9 bases fitting TRBD1. The J segment lost 10 bases and the V segment lost 3 bases, leaving 8 bases of the junction unmatched. The CDR3 is 15 residues long. Per germline, CDR1 SGHRS and CDR2 YFSETQ. In DNA form, the CDR3 reads TGCGCCAGCAGCTCCGCCGGGACAGGGAACTCACCCCTCCACTTT. Residues: CASSSAGTGNSPLHF.

The CDR3 region has the DNA TGCGCCAGCAGTCTTTCTAGCGGAATAGAGACCCAGTACTTC. Translated: CASSLSSGIETQYF. This chain connects TRBV10-2 to TRBJ2-5; 7 nucleotides line up with TRBD2. The CDR3 covers 14 residues. V lost 5 bases and J lost 4; bases outside the gene matches: 7. CDR1 is WSHSY and CDR2 is SAAADI in the germline V gene.

The V and J genes are TRBV9 and TRBJ2-7; 8 bases fit TRBD1. Trimming removed 4 bases from V and 6 bases from J; junction bases left unmatched: 3. Germline assignment: CDR1 SGDLS and CDR2 YYNGEE. This CDR3 is built from 12 residues. For the CDR3, the DNA is TGTGCCAGCAGCCCCGGACAGGGCGAGCAGTACTTC. This translates into CASSPGQGEQYF.

The rearrangement links TRBV7-9 to TRBJ1-5; no clear D. The V end lost 1 base, the J end lost 7 bases, and 8 bases lay between the germline ends. The CDR3 is 13 amino acids. Germline V gene lookup returns CDR1 SEHNR and CDR2 FQNEAQ (reference sequence). In nucleotides, the CDR3 is TGTGCCAGCAGCTTAGACTCCTCCCAGCCCCAGCATTTT. Its translation is CASSLDSSQPQHF.

The chain links TRBV28 to TRBJ2-3, with TRBD2 matching 7 bases. This CDR3 has 16 amino acids. V trimming: 6 bases; J trimming: 0 bases; junction bases outside the gene matches: 9. Germline V gene lookup returns CDR1 MDHEN and CDR2 SYDVKM. The CDR3: CASSMSGKTSTDTQYF. Written as DNA, the CDR3 is TGTGCCAGCAGCATGAGCGGGAAAACTAGCACAGATACGCAGTATTTT.

The chain employs TRBV2 and TRBJ2-3; D is uncertain. The CDR3 totals 15 residues. The V end lost 3 bases, the J end lost 2 bases, and 12 bases lay between the germline ends. Germline-derived CDR1 and CDR2 are SNHLY and FYNNEI. CDR3: CASSESRGFTDTQYF. The CDR3 DNA reads TGTGCCAGCAGTGAGTCTCGCGGTTTCACAGATACGCAGTATTTT.

V is TRBV19 and J is TRBJ2-7; 9 bases line up with TRBD2. Germline loops: CDR1 LNHDA, CDR2 SQIVND (reference sequence). V lost 4 bases to trimming and J lost 3 bases; unmatched junction nucleotides: 4. The length of the CDR3 is 14 residues. The chain's CDR3 is CASSKRTSDYEQYF. CDR3 bases: TGTGCCAGTAGTAAGCGGACTAGCGACTACGAGCAGTACTTC. The whole variable domain, filled in from reference TRBV19 and TRBJ2-7, reads DGGITQSPKYLFRKEGQNVTLSCEQNLNHDAMYWYRQDPGQGLRLIYYSQIVNDFQKGDIAEGYSVSREKKESFPLTVTSAQKNPTAFYLCASSKRTSDYEQYFGPGTRLTVT.

V and J are TRBV18 and TRBJ2-1; tentative D call: TRBD2 (5 bases). CDR1 is KGHSH and CDR2 is LQKENI in the germline V gene. The CDR3 consists of 12 residues. V was shortened by 0 bases and J by 8 bases, with 5 bases between the two germline ends. DNA for the CDR3: TGTGCCAGCTCACCACCGAGGGATGAGCAGTTCTTC. Its translation is CASSPPRDEQFF.

For the CDR3, the DNA is TGTGCCAGCAGCTTAGGGGACAGGGCAAAAGATACGCAGTATTTT. This sequence encodes CASSLGDRAKDTQYF. The V and J genes are TRBV7-2 and TRBJ2-3, with 9 nucleotides matching TRBD1. Germline CDR1 reads SGHTA; CDR2 reads FQGNSA. There are 15 residues in the CDR3. V was pared by 1 base and J by 5 bases, with 4 bases of the junction left unmatched.

The chain employs TRBV5-1 and TRBJ1-1; tentative D call: TRBD1 (6 bases). V lost 3 bases to trimming and J lost 2 bases, with 17 bases between them. CDR3 length: 16 residues. Per germline, CDR1 SGHRS and CDR2 YFSETQ. DNA of the CDR3: TGCGCCAGCAGCTACGCCGCGGGGGCGACCAACACTGAAGCTTTCTTT. Translation gives CASSYAAGATNTEAFF.

The CDR3 reads CASSLDPGGSGNTIYF. Written as DNA, the CDR3 is TGCGCCAGCAGCTTGGATCCGGGGGGCTCTGGAAACACCATATATTTT. V is TRBV5-1 and J is TRBJ1-3, with D possibly matching TRBD1 (5 bases). Looked up from germline, CDR1 is SGHRS and CDR2 is YFSETQ. Trimming took off 0 bases at V and 0 bases at J, with 10 bases between the two ends. This CDR3 has 16 residues. Together with reference TRBV5-1 and TRBJ1-3, the CDR3 gives the full variable domain: KAGVTQTPRYLIKTRGQQVTLSCSPISGHRSVSWYQQTPGQGLQFLFEYFSETQRNKGNFPGRFSGRQFSNSRSEMNVSTLELGDSALYLCASSLDPGGSGNTIYFGEGSWLTVV.

The chain uses TRBV5-5 and TRBJ1-6, with D possibly being TRBD1 (6 bases). Looked up from germline, CDR1 is SGHKS and CDR2 is YYEKEE (reference sequence). There are 14 residues in the CDR3. V shed 3 bases and J shed 8 bases, with 12 bases lying between them. CDR3: CASSSTGSDSPLHF. In DNA form, the CDR3 reads TGTGCCAGCAGCTCCACAGGGTCGGATTCACCCCTCCACTTT.

The V gene is TRBV7-2, the J gene TRBJ1-1, with D tentatively TRBD1 (6 bases). Germline values: CDR1 SGHTA, CDR2 FQGNSA. The CDR3 sequence is 15 residues long. V shed 5 bases and J shed 5 bases, with 18 bases lying between them. The CDR3 loop reads CASSLRQAPGTEAFF. CDR3 sequence (DNA): TGTGCCAGCAGCCTACGACAGGCCCCGGGGACTGAAGCTTTCTTT.

The chain recombines TRBV28 with TRBJ2-1; 7 bases map to TRBD1. V lost 4 bases to trimming and J lost 7 bases; unmatched junction nucleotides: 13. The CDR3 totals 16 residues. Germline V lookup: CDR1 MDHEN, CDR2 SYDVKM. Here the CDR3 DNA reads TGTGCCAGCAGTTATGCGCTCGGCAGGGGGACGAATGAGCAGTTCTTC. Encoded protein: CASSYALGRGTNEQFF.

The V gene is TRBV18, the J gene TRBJ2-1; 14 bases are shared with TRBD2. With V trimmed by 3 bases and J by 7 bases, 5 bases remained unmatched. Per the germline V gene, CDR1 is KGHSH and CDR2 is LQKENI. The CDR3 consists of 16 residues. For the CDR3, the DNA is TGTGCCAGCTCACCTAGGACTAGCGGGAGGATAAATGAGCAGTTCTTC. Amino acids: CASSPRTSGRINEQFF.

The chain carries TRBV19 and TRBJ2-3; possible D gene TRBD1, 6 bases. Germline CDR1 reads LNHDA; CDR2 reads SQIVND (reference sequence). The CDR3 loop spans 12 amino acids. Deletions cut 11 bases from V and 2 bases from J, with 11 bases between. The CDR3 loop is CAVKGVTDTQYF. The CDR3 DNA is TGTGCCGTAAAGGGGGTCACAGATACGCAGTATTTT.

The chain joins TRBV19 to TRBJ2-1; D ambiguous. The CDR3 totals 15 residues. V was clipped by 0 bases and J by 7 bases, with 13 bases between them. Germline CDR1 is LNHDA and CDR2 is SQIVND (reference sequence). CDR3 nucleotides: TGTGCCAGTAGTATAGATCAAGCTCCCGGGAATGAGCAGTTCTTC. Its translation: CASSIDQAPGNEQFF.

The chain joins TRBV7-3 to TRBJ2-1, with 7 nucleotides matching TRBD2. The junction had 4 bases not matched to a gene; V was cut back by 5 bases and J by 0 bases. This CDR3 has 15 residues. Germline V lookup: CDR1 SGHTA, CDR2 FQGTGA. DNA of the CDR3: TGTGCCAGCAGCAAACTAGCGAGCTCCTACAATGAGCAGTTCTTC. Residues: CASSKLASSYNEQFF.

The genes are TRBV11-2 and TRBJ2-7; D not resolved. The V end lost 3 bases, the J end lost 3 bases, and 9 bases lay between the germline ends. The CDR3 is made up of 13 amino acids. Germline loops: CDR1 SGHAT, CDR2 FQNNGV. The chain's CDR3 is CASSFVQIYEQYF. The CDR3 nucleotides read TGTGCCAGCAGCTTTGTGCAGATCTACGAGCAGTACTTC.

The rearrangement links TRBV4-2 to TRBJ1-5, with D possibly being TRBD1 (5 bases). The germline V and J ends were trimmed by 2 bases and 3 bases, with 11 bases remaining between them. Germline V gives CDR1 LGHNA, CDR2 YNFKEQ. The CDR3 has 15 residues. The CDR3 loop is CASSQQGSINQPQHF. DNA for the CDR3: TGTGCCAGCAGCCAACAGGGATCGATCAATCAGCCCCAGCATTTT.